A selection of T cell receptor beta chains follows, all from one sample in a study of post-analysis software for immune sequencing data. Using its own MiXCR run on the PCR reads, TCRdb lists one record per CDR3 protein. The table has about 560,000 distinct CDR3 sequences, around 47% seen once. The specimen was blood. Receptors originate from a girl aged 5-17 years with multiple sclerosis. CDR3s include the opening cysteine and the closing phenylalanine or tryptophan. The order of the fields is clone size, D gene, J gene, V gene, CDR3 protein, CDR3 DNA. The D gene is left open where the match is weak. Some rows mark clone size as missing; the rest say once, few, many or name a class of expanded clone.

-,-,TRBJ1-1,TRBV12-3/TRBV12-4,CASSLGGGWGTEAFF,TGTGCCAGCAGTTTAGGGGGGGGTTGGGGCACTGAAGCTTTCTTT
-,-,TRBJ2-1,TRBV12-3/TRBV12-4,CASRPLGLEQFF,TGTGCCAGCAGACCCCTGGGTTTAGAGCAGTTCTTC
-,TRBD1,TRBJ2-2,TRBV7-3,CASSPTGTDTGELFF,TGTGCCAGCAGCCCTACCGGGACAGACACCGGGGAGCTGTTTTTT
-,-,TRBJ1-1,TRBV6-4,CASSEHPRTEAFF,TGTGCCAGCAGTGAGCACCCGAGAACTGAAGCTTTCTTT
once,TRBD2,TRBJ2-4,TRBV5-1,CASRETGSGLGSGQYF,TGCGCCAGCAGGGAGACGGGATCCGGCCTCGGTAGCGGGCAGTACTTC
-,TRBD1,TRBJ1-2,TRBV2,CASSKGGQGAGGYTF,TGTGCCAGCAGCAAAGGGGGTCAGGGGGCAGGTGGCTACACCTTC
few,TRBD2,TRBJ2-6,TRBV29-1,CSGVTSGRGPGANVLTF,TGCAGCGGCGTGACTAGCGGGAGGGGCCCTGGGGCCAACGTCCTGACTTTC
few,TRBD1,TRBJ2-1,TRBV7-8,CASSQDPTGRNEQFF,TGTGCCAGCAGCCAAGACCCGACAGGGCGCAATGAGCAGTTCTTC
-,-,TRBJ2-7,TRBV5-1,CASSDGGGGDEQYF,TGCGCCAGCAGCGACGGGGGAGGGGGCGACGAGCAGTACTTC
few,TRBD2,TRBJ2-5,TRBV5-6,CASSLRTSGNWETQYF,TGTGCCAGCAGCTTGAGGACTAGCGGGAACTGGGAGACCCAGTACTTC
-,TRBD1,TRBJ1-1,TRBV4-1,CASSQGDDRGTEAFF,TGCGCCAGCAGCCAAGGGGATGACAGGGGAACTGAAGCTTTCTTT
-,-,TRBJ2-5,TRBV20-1,CSARDREFIPAGTQYF,TGCAGTGCTAGAGATCGAGAATTTATCCCAGCAGGGACCCAGTACTTC
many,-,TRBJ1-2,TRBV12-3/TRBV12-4,CASSPSSGANYGYTF,TGTGCCAGCAGTCCTTCATCGGGTGCTAACTATGGCTACACCTTC
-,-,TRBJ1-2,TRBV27,CASSLSSGGAYGYTF,TGTGCCAGCAGTTTATCGTCGGGGGGCGCATATGGCTACACCTTC
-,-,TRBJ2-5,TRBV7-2,CASSLYSQETQYF,TGTGCCAGCAGCTTATACAGCCAAGAGACCCAGTACTTC
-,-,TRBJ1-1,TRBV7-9,CASSLYWAPKSPEAFF,TGTGCCAGCAGCTTATATTGGGCACCCAAGAGCCCTGAAGCTTTCTTT
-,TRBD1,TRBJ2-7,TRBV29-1,CSAGGQGLYEQYF,TGCAGCGCTGGGGGACAGGGGCTCTACGAGCAGTACTTC
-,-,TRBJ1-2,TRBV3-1,CASSQGSGSTYGYTF,TGTGCCAGCAGCCAAGGGTCGGGGTCTACCTATGGCTACACCTTC
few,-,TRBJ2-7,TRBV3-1,CASSQFTGNEQYF,TGTGCCAGCAGCCAATTTACAGGGAACGAGCAGTACTTC
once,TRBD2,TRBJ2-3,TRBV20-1,CSARGGRLAGRTDTQYF,TGCAGTGCTAGAGGGGGCAGATTAGCGGGTCGCACAGATACGCAGTATTTT
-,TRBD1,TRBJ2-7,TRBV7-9,CASSLNPGQGNYEQYF,TGTGCCAGCAGCTTAAACCCCGGACAGGGCAACTACGAGCAGTACTTC
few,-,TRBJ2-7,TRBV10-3,CAISDYELPLEQYF,TGTGCCATCAGTGATTACGAACTACCACTGGAGCAGTACTTC
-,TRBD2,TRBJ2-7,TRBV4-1,CASSQDSFAGGSYEQYF,TGCGCCAGCAGCCAAGATTCGTTCGCGGGGGGGTCCTACGAGCAGTACTTC
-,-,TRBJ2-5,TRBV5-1,CASSAGQSSQETQYF,TGCGCCAGCAGCGCGGGACAGTCTAGCCAAGAGACCCAGTACTTC
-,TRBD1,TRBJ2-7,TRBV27,CASSLNGQGAYEQYF,TGTGCCAGCAGTTTAAATGGACAGGGGGCCTACGAGCAGTACTTC
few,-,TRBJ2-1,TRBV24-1,CATSDYSEQFF,TGTGCCACCAGTGATTACTCTGAGCAGTTCTTC